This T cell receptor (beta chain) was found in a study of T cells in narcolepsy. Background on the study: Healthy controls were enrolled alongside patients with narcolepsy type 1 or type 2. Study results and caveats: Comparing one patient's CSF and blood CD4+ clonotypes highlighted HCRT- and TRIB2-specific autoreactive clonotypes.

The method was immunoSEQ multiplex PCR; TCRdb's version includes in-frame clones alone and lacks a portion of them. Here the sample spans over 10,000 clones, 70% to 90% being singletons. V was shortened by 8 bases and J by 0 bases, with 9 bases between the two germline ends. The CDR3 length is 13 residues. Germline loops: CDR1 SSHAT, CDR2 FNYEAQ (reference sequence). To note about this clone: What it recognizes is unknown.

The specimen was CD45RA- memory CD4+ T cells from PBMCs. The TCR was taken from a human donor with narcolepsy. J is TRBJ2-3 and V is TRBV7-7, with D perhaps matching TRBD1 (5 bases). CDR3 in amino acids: CASPPGSTDTQYF. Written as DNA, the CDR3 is TGTGCCAGCCCCCCAGGGAGCACAGATACGCAGTATTTT.